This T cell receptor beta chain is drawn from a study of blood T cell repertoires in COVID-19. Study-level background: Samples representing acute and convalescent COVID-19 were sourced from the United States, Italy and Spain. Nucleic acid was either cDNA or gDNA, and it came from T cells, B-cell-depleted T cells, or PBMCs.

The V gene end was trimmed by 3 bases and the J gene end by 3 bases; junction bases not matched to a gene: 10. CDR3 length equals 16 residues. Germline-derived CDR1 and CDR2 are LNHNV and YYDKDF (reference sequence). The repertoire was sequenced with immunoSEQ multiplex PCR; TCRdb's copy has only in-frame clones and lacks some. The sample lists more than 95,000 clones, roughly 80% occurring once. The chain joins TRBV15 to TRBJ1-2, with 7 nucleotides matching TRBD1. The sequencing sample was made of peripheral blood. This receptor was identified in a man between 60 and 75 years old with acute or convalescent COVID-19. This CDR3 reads CATSRDNRGLDYGYTF. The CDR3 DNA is TGTGCCACCAGCAGGGATAACAGGGGACTTGACTATGGCTACACCTTC.